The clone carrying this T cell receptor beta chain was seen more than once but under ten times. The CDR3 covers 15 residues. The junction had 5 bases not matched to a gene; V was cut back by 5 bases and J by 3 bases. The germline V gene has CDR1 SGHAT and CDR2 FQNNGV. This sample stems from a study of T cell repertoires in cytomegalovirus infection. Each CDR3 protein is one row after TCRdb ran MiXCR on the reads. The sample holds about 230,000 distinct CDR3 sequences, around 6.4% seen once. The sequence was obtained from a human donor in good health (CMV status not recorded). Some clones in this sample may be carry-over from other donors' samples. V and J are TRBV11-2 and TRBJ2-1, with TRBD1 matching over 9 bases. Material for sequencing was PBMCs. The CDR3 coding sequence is TGTGCCAGCAGCCCGGGACAGGGAAACTACAATGAGCAGTTCTTC. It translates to CASSPGQGNYNEQFF. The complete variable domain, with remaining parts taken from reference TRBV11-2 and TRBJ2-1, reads EAGVAQSPRYKIIEKRQSVAFWCNPISGHATLYWYQQILGQGPKLLIQFQNNGVVDDSQLPKDRFSAERLKGVDSTLKIQPAKLEDSAVYLCASSPGQGNYNEQFFGPGTRLTVL.